This entry lists 14 T cell receptor beta chains sequenced from one sample in a study of blood T cell repertoires in COVID-19. Profiling relied on immunoSEQ multiplex PCR, and the TCRdb table lists in-frame clones only, not all of them. The sample has over 400,000 clones, roughly 85% seen once. The material sequenced was peripheral blood. The receptors come from a woman younger than 45 with active or convalescent COVID-19.

This sequence joins TRBV5-6 and TRBJ2-1; 11 nucleotides agree with TRBD2. Per the germline V gene, CDR1 is SGHDT and CDR2 is YYEEEE. This CDR3 contains 13 residues. V shed 7 bases and J 8 bases; nucleotides not matched to a gene: 5. The chain's CDR3 is CASFTSGSDEQFF. CDR3 nucleotide sequence: TGTGCCAGCTTCACTAGCGGGAGTGATGAGCAGTTCTTC. The full variable domain, rest sourced from reference TRBV5-6 and TRBJ2-1, is DAGVTQSPTHLIKTRGQQVTLRCSPKSGHDTVSWYQQALGQGPQFIFQYYEEEERQRGNFPDRFSGHQFPNYSSELNVNALLLGDSALYLCASFTSGSDEQFFGPGTRLTVL.

Here the CDR3 DNA reads TGTGCCAGCAGCTTACAGGGGGCGGGAAACATTCAGTACTTC. It encodes CASSLQGAGNIQYF. The chain is built from TRBV5-4 and TRBJ2-4; 9 bases line up with TRBD1. With 2 bases clipped from V and 6 bases from J, the junction kept 3 bases outside the gene matches. The CDR3 covers 14 residues. The germline CDR1 and CDR2 sequences are SGHNT and YYREEE (reference sequence).

The chain combines TRBV11-2 with TRBJ1-6, with 7 bases fitting TRBD1. The CDR3 extends over 17 amino acids. Germline CDR1 and CDR2: SGHAT and FQNNGV. V was clipped by 1 base and J by 7 bases; unmatched bases: 10. The CDR3 DNA reads as TGTGCCAGCAGCTTAGCGCCACAGGGGACGGGGAATTCACCCCTCCACTTT. It codes for CASSLAPQGTGNSPLHF.

The chain links TRBV11-2 to TRBJ1-3, with D uncertain. Germline CDR1 and CDR2: SGHAT and FQNNGV. Trimming took off 2 bases at V and 0 bases at J, with 11 bases between the two ends. The CDR3 is 16 residues long. The CDR3 nucleotides are TGTGCCAGCAGCTTAAGTCAGATACCCTCTGGAAACACCATATATTTT. Protein sequence: CASSLSQIPSGNTIYF.

The chain has TRBV14 and TRBJ2-2; D unresolved. The CDR3 spans 13 residues. Germline CDR1 is SGHDN and CDR2 is FVKESK. V was clipped by 7 bases and J by 5 bases, with 11 bases between them. The CDR3 region is CASTTDRTGELFF. The CDR3 DNA follows: TGTGCCAGCACAACAGACCGGACCGGGGAGCTGTTTTTT.

This clone was seen only a few times. The rearrangement links TRBV7-9 to TRBJ1-1; TRBD1 matches 8 bases. Germline V CDR1 and CDR2: SEHNR, FQNEAQ (reference sequence). The CDR3 is 15 residues long. V lost 0 bases to trimming and J lost 4 bases; unmatched junction nucleotides: 4. The CDR3: CASSLAGTGGTEAFF. The CDR3 nucleotides are TGTGCCAGCAGCTTAGCGGGTACAGGGGGCACTGAAGCTTTCTTT.

This chain uses TRBV7-2 with TRBJ2-3; TRBD2 agrees at 8 bases. This CDR3 region has 16 residues. Germline-derived CDR1 and CDR2 are SGHTA and FQGNSA. V dropped 2 bases and J dropped 4; count of bases not matched to a gene: 8. For the CDR3, the DNA is TGTGCCAGCAGCTTACGCACTAGCGGCGGGGCAGATACGCAGTATTTT. Protein sequence: CASSLRTSGGADTQYF.

The CDR3 loop is CAISGSSGVYNEQFF. In DNA form, the CDR3 reads TGTGCCATCTCAGGATCTAGCGGGGTATACAATGAGCAGTTCTTC. This rearrangement joins TRBV10-3 to TRBJ2-1; 9 nucleotides agree with TRBD2. The V gene end was trimmed by 8 bases and the J gene end by 4 bases; junction bases not matched to a gene: 9. The CDR3 spans 15 residues. The germline V gene encodes CDR1 ENHRY and CDR2 SYGVKD.

The J gene is TRBJ1-1, the V gene TRBV4-1; D ambiguous. Trimming pared 0 bases from V and 0 bases from J, leaving 11 bases between. This CDR3 has 16 residues. Germline V gene data show CDR1 as MGHRA and CDR2 as YSYEKL. In DNA form, the CDR3 reads TGCGCCAGCAGCCAAGATTTTAGCGGGATGAACACTGAAGCTTTCTTT. Residues: CASSQDFSGMNTEAFF.

The rearrangement joins TRBV5-1 to TRBJ2-2; the D is unclear. V was pared by 3 bases and J by 0 bases, with 18 bases between. This CDR3 spans 18 amino acids. CDR1 SGHRS and CDR2 YFSETQ come from the germline V gene. CDR3 nucleotide sequence: TGCGCCAGCAGCTGGCCCGTTCTACAGCTCACGAACACCGGGGAGCTGTTTTTT. It specifies CASSWPVLQLTNTGELFF.

The chain carries TRBV9 and TRBJ1-5; TRBD1 matches at 10 bases. The CDR3 extends over 14 amino acids. Germline V CDR1 and CDR2: SGDLS, YYNGEE. V shed 3 bases, J shed 9 bases, and the junction held 6 bases outside the gene matches. The CDR3 sequence: CASSGGQGKLPQHF. The CDR3 DNA sequence: TGTGCCAGCAGCGGGGGACAGGGGAAGTTGCCCCAGCATTTT.

This sequence joins TRBV5-1 and TRBJ1-4; tentative D call: TRBD1 (5 bases). Germline CDR1 and CDR2: SGHRS and YFSETQ. The CDR3 is made up of 13 amino acids. V was shortened by 4 bases and J by 8 bases, with 12 bases between the two germline ends. The CDR3: CASSVFRGEKLFF. DNA for the CDR3: TGCGCCAGCAGCGTCTTCCGGGGGGAAAAACTGTTTTTT. The full variable domain, completed using reference TRBV5-1 and TRBJ1-4, is KAGVTQTPRYLIKTRGQQVTLSCSPISGHRSVSWYQQTPGQGLQFLFEYFSETQRNKGNFPGRFSGRQFSNSRSEMNVSTLELGDSALYLCASSVFRGEKLFFGSGTQLSVL.

The chain uses TRBV11-2 and TRBJ1-1; D is ambiguous. The CDR3 loop spans 16 amino acids. CDR1 SGHAT and CDR2 FQNNGV come from the germline V gene. V was shortened by 5 bases and J by 1 base, with 17 bases between the two germline ends. The CDR3 DNA reads as TGTGCCAGCAGCCCGACCCTACTAACCTCGAACACTGAAGCTTTCTTT. It encodes CASSPTLLTSNTEAFF.

The chain uses TRBV15 and TRBJ1-4, with 9 bases aligning to TRBD1. This CDR3 region has 14 residues. Germline CDR1 reads LNHNV; CDR2 reads YYDKDF (reference sequence). The trim removed 7 bases at V and 7 bases at J, leaving 7 bases unmatched. The CDR3 DNA follows: TGTGCCACCAAAAACCGGACAGGGGTTGAAAAACTGTTTTTT. As protein: CATKNRTGVEKLFF.